Included here is one TCR beta chain sequence, with context. What it binds is not known. A much larger clone differs by one base, so this may be a read error. The CD8+CD4-CCR7+CD45RA+ phenotype defined the sorted naive CD8 T cells. This CDR3 region has 15 residues. V shed 10 bases and J 2 bases; nucleotides not matched to a gene: 14. These data come from a study of molecular identifiers for immune sequencing clone quantification. Regarding the study as a whole: Under 1% of molecules in naive cells, but over 97% of effector molecules, belonged to clones above 20 RNA copies.

TCRdb itself ran the PCR reads through MiXCR, one entry per CDR3 protein. This table holds hundreds of thousands of distinct CDR3 sequences, over 20% found once. The sequencing sample was made of naive CD8+ T cells from blood, with Jurkat cell RNA spiked in. Subset described: FACS-sorted CD8+CD4-CCR7+CD45RA+ naive T cells. This sequence originates from a human donor in good health. Some libraries in this study had Jurkat cell RNA spiked in. V is TRBV5-3 and J is TRBJ2-5; TRBD1 matches 7 bases. TRBV5-3 is known as an ORF, though its function is uncertain. The CDR3 protein is CAGSLTGTAQETQYF. CDR3 in DNA: TGTGCCGGCAGCTTAACCGGGACAGCACAAGAGACCCAGTACTTC.